A selection of T cell receptor beta chains follows, all from one sample in a study of blood T cell repertoires in COVID-19. Generated by immunoSEQ multiplex PCR, the TCRdb table keeps only in-frame clones and is missing some. Of around 270,000 clones in the sample, 80% to 90% were seen once. The sample taken for sequencing was PBMCs or T cells enriched from blood (not recorded which). These receptors originate from a woman in her 30s who had recovered from COVID-19. Each CDR3 is given with its conserved first and last residue. D genes are given only for firm matches.

TRBJ1-5,TRBV27,-,TGTGCCAGCAGTTTATCGGAGATCGGCAATCAGCCCCAGCATTTT,CASSLSEIGNQPQHF
TRBJ1-6,TRBV7-9,TRBD1,TGTGCCAGCAGCTGGGACAGGAACAATTCACCCCTCCACTTT,CASSWDRNNSPLHF
TRBJ2-3,TRBV20-1,TRBD2,TGCAGTGCTAGTGTTCTAGCGGGAGCCCAAGATACGCAGTATTTT,CSASVLAGAQDTQYF
TRBJ2-3,TRBV21-1,-,TGTGCCAGCAGTTCTCGGACAGGGGGCGCAGATACGCAGTATTTT,CASSSRTGGADTQYF
TRBJ1-2,TRBV19,-,TGTGCCAGTAACCCGAGGCGTCTCACCCATGGCTACACCTTC,CASNPRRLTHGYTF
TRBJ2-4,TRBV19,TRBD1,TGTGCCAGTAGCCAGACAGGGAGAGAATACATTCAGTACTTC,CASSQTGREYIQYF
TRBJ2-3,TRBV5-4,TRBD2,TGTGCCAGCAGCGGGGGACTAGCGGGCGTTGGACCTAGCACAGATACGCAGTATTTT,CASSGGLAGVGPSTDTQYF
TRBJ1-1,TRBV5-6,-,TGTGCCAGCAGCTGGAGGGGTATTAACACTGAAGCTTTCTTT,CASSWRGINTEAFF
TRBJ1-6,TRBV2,TRBD1,TGTGCCAGAAGGGACAGAAATTCACCCCTCCACTTT,CARRDRNSPLHF
TRBJ2-2,TRBV5-6,-,TGTGCCAGCAGCTTGGTACCGGGTTACACCGGGGAGCTGTTTTTT,CASSLVPGYTGELFF
TRBJ2-5,TRBV12-3/TRBV12-4,-,TGTGCCAGCAGTTTGACAGCCCAAGAGACCCAGTACTTC,CASSLTAQETQYF
TRBJ2-4,TRBV6-2/TRBV6-3,TRBD1,TGTGCCAGCAGTACTACAGGGGGTGGTCTAGCCAAAAACATTCAGTACTTC,CASSTTGGGLAKNIQYF